The clone carrying this TCR beta chain was found a few times. This entry is derived from a study of OX40 agonist ivuxolimab in advanced cancers. Data came from immunoSEQ multiplex PCR; TCRdb stores just in-frame clones and leaves some out. The sample holds 30,000 to 40,000 clones, 84% seen once. The CDR3 sequence is 19 residues long. V was pared by 4 bases and J by 0 bases, with 16 bases of the junction left unmatched. Per the germline V gene, CDR1 is PRHDT and CDR2 is FYEKMQ (reference sequence). This TCR was recovered from an adult with an advanced solid tumor such as melanoma, head and neck, liver or kidney cancer. The chain carries TRBV13 and TRBJ1-2; the match to TRBD1 covers 8 bases. The source was CD4+ or CD8+ T cells sorted from blood, collected in a trial of the OX40 agonist ivuxolimab. CDR3 protein: CASSSSRWTGPHSNYGYTF. The DNA for the CDR3 is TGTGCCAGCAGCTCATCCAGATGGACAGGGCCACACTCTAACTATGGCTACACCTTC.